This TCR beta chain is from a study of cytomegalovirus exposure and HLA in healthy donors (dated by TCRdb to about 2017). In terms of the full investigation: An earlier analysis of 587 of the donors reported 250 to 350 Gb of sequence data and 90 million to 120 million unique TCR beta sequences obtained from around 180 million T cells. Around 300 gigabases of sequencing data and 70 million to 100 million unique TCR sequences were included in an early release covering around 650 HLA-typed donors. The genetic ancestry cluster associated with self-reported Caucasian donors included about four fifths of the roughly 400 genotyped donors. The study was designed to test whether signatures of past pathogen exposure could be identified by cataloging public T cell receptors. The T cell repertoires of 666 subjects were profiled by immunosequencing and related to cytomegalovirus serostatus. In addition to the first cohort of roughly 700 subjects, a separate validation cohort of approximately 130 different subjects was used. To predict cytomegalovirus infection status, the study combined high-throughput TCR immunosequencing, statistical association of individual TCRs with disease status, and machine learning. A later analysis re-examined previously published TCR beta repertoires from more than 600 donors and added high-resolution HLA genotyping to investigate patterns of TCR occurrence. Rather than using new phenotypic data, the later analysis identified candidate immune exposures from TCR beta sequences and from how often those sequences occurred across donors. An earlier analysis of more than 450 of the donors used high-throughput TCR beta sequencing to judge whether each TCR beta V gene segment behaved as functional or pseudogenic. Donor age, sex, ethnicity and CMV serostatus were collected together with the repertoire data. In a later genetic analysis, genome-wide SNP genotypes for about three fifths of the 666 donors were used, and that subset was treated as a discovery cohort. All discovery cohort repertoires had been generated on a single sequencing platform. HLA typing covered class I and class II loci at four-digit resolution. The number of donors typed differed by locus, with 629-630 for A, B, C, DRB1 and DQB1, 522 for DQA1, under 610 for DPA1, and some 440 for DPB1. Because of strong linkage in the cohort, roughly five DR-DQ haplotypes were treated as single units for association and clustering. On average, approximately 250,000 unique TCR beta nucleotide sequences were sequenced per donor among fewer than 500 genotyped donors of the cohort, with roughly 19% of those sequences being non-productive. What the work shows at the level of the full study, not this receptor alone: A few of the identified cytomegalovirus-associated TCR beta chains were confirmed in vitro to be specific for cytomegalovirus antigens. Only TCR beta chains were sequenced in this cohort, and the absence of alpha or paired-chain data limited detectable features. Linkage disequilibrium might explain the correlated functional status among segregating V segments, but an unknown experimental factor could not be ruled out. The sequencing pipeline was judged likely to have produced a cluster of highly shared sequence variants as a technical artifact. Because some donors lacked HLA typing at each locus, the association tests relied only on the typed subset. The classifier was reported to diagnose cytomegalovirus status with high specificity and sensitivity in both the original cohort and the validation cohort. In a later analysis, most CMV-associated TCR beta chains were found to appear HLA-restricted, with HLA associations seemingly driven largely by CMV exposure. The 87-base-pair reads could not distinguish some IMGT-functional V segments, including TRBV6-2 and TRBV6-3, so those segments were excluded. In an earlier analysis of 587 of the donors, most TCR beta V segments appeared in productive rearrangements about 87% or about 30% of the time, broadly matching IMGT annotations. A later analysis found that HLA-associated TCR beta chains were more clonally expanded and had lower generation probabilities than equally common non-associated chains. While some public TCRs were present in many individuals, most TCR sequences turned up only very rarely across donors. Several of the top co-occurrence clusters appeared to be linked to parvovirus B19, influenza, CMV and Epstein-Barr virus, according to a later analysis. Specific HLA alleles were associated with 15,000 to 20,000 TCR beta sequences at a false discovery rate of 0.05 in a later analysis. A later genetic analysis reported fewer N-insertions in productive TCRs among donors in an Asian-associated ancestry cluster than the approximately 700-donor mean. According to the authors, the approach could potentially be generalized to other disease states and immunological phenotypes. Because counts were too low, roughly 18 rarely observed V segments, including chromosome 9 orphons, were left out of the earlier analysis of some 640 of the donors. The only immune exposure information available for the cohort was CMV serostatus. Presence/absence analyses assumed roughly uniform sequencing depth across donors, an assumption that may not hold. A further reported finding was that TCR beta sequences accurately predicted the HLA-A and HLA-B alleles for most subjects in the first cohort. In a later genetic analysis, a missense DCLRE1C variant was associated with V-gene and J-gene trimming of TCR beta chains, and the association was replicated in an independent cohort. In the study, around 160 TCR beta chains were listed as associated with cytomegalovirus. When HLA alleles, especially DR and DQ, strongly co-occurred, attributing TCR associations to individual alleles was difficult. According to a later analysis, TCR association rates differed among HLA loci, with DRB1 alleles showing the most associated TCRs and HLA-C alleles showing the fewest.

The cohort comprised 550 to 700 healthy bone marrow donors. All cohort members were sampled while nominally healthy, although unrecorded immune exposures were likely present. The donor was CMV seronegative and belonged to the group of around 350 seronegative cohort members. A peripheral blood sample was provided by each donor, and peripheral blood mononuclear cells were used for TCR beta sequencing. Genomic DNA was extracted from the blood cell samples with the Qiagen DNeasy Blood Extraction Kit. Libraries were made using the immunoSEQ multiplex PCR assay. For the multiplex PCR, a mixture combining 60 forward primers for TCR Vbeta segments and 13 reverse primers for TCR Jbeta segments was used. Amplification of the CDR3 region of rearranged TCR beta genes was performed with a multiplex PCR assay on genomic DNA. The Illumina HiSeq System was used to sequence the amplified TCR beta libraries as 87-base-pair reads. Under the source paper's analysis protocol: A later analysis tallied around 87 million unique TCR beta chains across the 600 to 700 repertoires, and approximately 12 million of those chains were shared by two or more donors. Raw reads were error-corrected and collapsed into unique sequences with a nearest-neighbor algorithm that merged closely related sequences to remove PCR and sequencing errors. V, D and J gene segments were assigned by aligning CDR3 sequences to IMGT reference sequences. For a sequence to be retained, at least a six-nucleotide match to both a V gene segment and a J gene segment was required. A rearrangement counted as productive if the CDR3 had no stop codons and remained in frame with V and J, and every other rearrangement counted as non-productive. Following IMGT convention, CDR3 was defined as the stretch from the second conserved V-encoded cysteine up to the conserved J-encoded phenylalanine. The earlier analysis of some 580 of the donors excluded any sequence lacking an unambiguous match to a single V gene segment. An earlier analysis of 587 of the donors classified V segments as functional when productive rearrangements were above 56.7% and as segregating when the standard deviation between donors was above 5%. A statistical classification framework was developed to diagnose cytomegalovirus status using the catalog of TCR beta chain sequences. V and J gene assignment, in a later analysis, came from comparing TCR nucleotide sequences with IMGT/GENE-DB human TR gene sequences. The TCRdist pipeline was used in a later analysis to assign CDR3 sequences and most-parsimonious VDJ recombination scenarios. In a later analysis, every TCR beta chain was defined by the combination of its CDR3 amino acid sequence and its V-gene family, and reads without a unique V-gene family were dropped. As a way to deal with suspected cross-contamination and a sequencing artifact, a later analysis dropped 450 to 700 nucleotide sequences that were highly shared and had low generation probability. In a later analysis, a clonal expansion index for each public chain was calculated from normalized within-repertoire ranks of inferred template counts. In a later analysis, generation probabilities were computed using a VDJ recombination model fitted to out-of-frame rearrangements, and the results were checked against IGoR. In a later analysis, hypergeometric tests were used to score TCR-TCR, TCR-HLA and TCR-CMV co-occurrence, with a repertoire-size bias correction applied to TCR pairs. A later analysis estimated false discovery rates by permuting HLA or CMV assignments 20 times. In a later analysis, co-occurring TCRs were grouped using DBSCAN, with TCRdist sequence similarity added in when clustering inside HLA-allele-positive subsets. Repertoires with fewer than 30,000 or more than 120,000 public chains were left out of co-occurrence clustering, as were about 5 repertoires with anomalous nucleotide sharing. The immuneACCESS repertoire file appears here via TCRdb, limited to in-frame rearrangements. These files lack a portion of the clones; in checked studies, under half of the deficit traces to unresolved V genes, and the cause of the others is not known. The V and J calls and clone size are taken from that table; D and trimming were inferred from the DNA. This sample comprises under 200,000 clones, around 80% of them detected only once. Around 0.69% of the sample is held by the ten biggest clonotypes.

Only a few counts were recorded for this clone. Its antigen is currently not known. No base-level quality is on record; no much larger clone is a single base apart. Measured from the cysteine to the phenylalanine, the CDR3 is 17 residues long. Of all the DNA, just the CDR3 is kept, 51 bases in frame from base 1. Looking up the germline V gene (reference sequence) yields CDR1 LNHDA and CDR2 SQIVND. V and J are truncated by 7 bases and 0 bases respectively, leaving an intervening sequence of 16 bases. The sample was PBMCs. The V and J segments used are TRBV19 and TRBJ2-6; 5 matching bases give a weak D call of TRBD1. The clonotype originates from a woman aged 40 to 50 in good health and CMV-seronegative. The base sequence is TGTGCCAGTACCTTAGGACAACCCAGCTCTGGGGCCAACGTCCTGACTTTC. Translated, this is CASTLGQPSSGANVLTF.